The following is a T cell receptor beta chain sequence with its context. Its antigen is undetermined. These data originate in a study of shared clonotypes between healthy human individuals. Findings and caveats of the study: Depth of sequencing was expected to influence donor clonotype sharing.

Each replicate PCR on the sorted subsets used around 200 ng DNA (around 30,000 T cell genomes). Clones were sequenced by immunoSEQ multiplex PCR, and TCRdb holds only the in-frame ones, with some missing. The sample has roughly 2.5 million clones, around nine tenths seen once. Each sample came from a Caucasian adult donor living in Nashville, Tennessee. CD4+ cells were split into CD45RA+ naive and CD45RA-negative memory subsets. Germline CDR1 reads MRHNA; CDR2 reads SNTAGT. CDR3 length: 17 amino acids. Germline trimming cut 7 bases from V and 3 bases from J; bases unmatched to any gene: 17. Sequences were obtained from naive CD4+ T cells sorted from blood. Subset given: CD45RA+ positively selected. The chain has TRBV6-4 and TRBJ2-7; 8 bases match TRBD1. This sequence was found in a man younger than 30 in good health. As DNA, the CDR3 is TGTGCCAGCAACGGGACAGGTGGGACTCGGGGCTACTACGAGCAGTACTTC. Protein sequence: CASNGTGGTRGYYEQYF.